A single sample gave rise to the 2 T cell receptor beta chains below, sequenced in a study of regulatory dendritic cells for organ transplantation. CFSE-labeled sorted T cells met regulatory or mature dendritic cells for four to five days. The repertoire was sequenced with immunoSEQ multiplex PCR; TCRdb's copy has only in-frame clones and lacks some. The sample has approximately 18,000 clones, approximately 79% seen once. Their antigen targets remain unknown. Material for sequencing was memory CD4+ T cells from blood cultured with regulatory dendritic cells. As to subset: CD45RO+ memory T cells. Source of these receptors: a human donor in good health.

This clone has a handful of counts. This chain connects TRBV7-6 to TRBJ1-1; D remains ambiguous. The length of the CDR3 is 14 residues. Per germline, CDR1 SGHVS and CDR2 FNYEAQ. Deletions cut 3 bases from V and 4 bases from J, with 12 bases between. This CDR3 reads CASSFTPQSTEAFF. CDR3 nucleotides: TGTGCCAGCAGCTTTACCCCGCAGAGCACTGAAGCTTTCTTT.

This CDR3 is CAWILGGLRNSGANVLTF. The CDR3 DNA sequence: TGTGCCTGGATCCTGGGCGGCCTACGGAACTCTGGGGCCAACGTCCTGACTTTC. V is TRBV30 and J is TRBJ2-6; unclear D gene. The CDR3 totals 18 residues. CDR1 and CDR2 from the germline V gene are GTSNPN and SVGIG (reference sequence). V dropped 4 bases and J dropped 0 bases, with 19 bases sitting between them.